This T cell receptor (beta chain) was captured in a study of cytomegalovirus exposure and HLA in healthy donors. V lost 7 bases and J 5 bases, leaving 5 bases between the germline ends. Germline CDR1 is MDHEN and CDR2 is SYDVKM. This CDR3 contains 10 residues. Regarding the study as a whole: Diagnosis of cytomegalovirus status made by the classifier reportedly showed high specificity and sensitivity. Later analysis demonstrated an association between a missense DCLRE1C variant and TCR beta V- and J-gene trimming.

This clone was seen only once. Its target is not known. The PCR used 60 Vbeta and 13 Jbeta primers. This table comes from immunoSEQ multiplex PCR, and its TCRdb copy is limited to in-frame clones, with some not included. This sample has 100,000 to 150,000 clones; 60% to 85% occur once, and the top ten carry around 2%. The specimen sequenced was PBMCs. The rearrangement joins TRBV28 to TRBJ1-1; no firm D call. The origin of this receptor is a female donor in good health and CMV-seropositive. CDR3 sequence reads: CASISTEAFF. The CDR3, as DNA: TGTGCCAGCATTTCTACTGAAGCTTTCTTT.